This is a list of T cell receptor beta chains from one sample in a study of a mutant IDH1 vaccine in newly diagnosed glioma. This table comes from immunoSEQ multiplex PCR, and its TCRdb copy is limited to in-frame clones, with some not included. The data hold about 38,000 clones, with roughly three quarters observed a single time. The specimen was PBMCs, collected from a glioma patient treated with radiotherapy, temozolomide or both. The receptors originated from a middle-aged man with glioma. Some clones in this sample may be carry-over from other donors' samples. CDR3s include the opening cysteine and the closing phenylalanine or tryptophan. D genes are given only for firm matches. Rows may omit the clone size; those that give it use once, few, many or a size class.

d_call	v_call	clone_size	j_call	cdr3_aa	cdr3_nt
TRBD1	TRBV28	-	TRBJ1-1	CASSRRGGSTEAFF	TGTGCCAGCAGTCGCAGGGGGGGTAGCACTGAAGCTTTCTTT
TRBD1	TRBV9	-	TRBJ1-6	CASGQGNSPLHF	TGTGCCAGCGGACAGGGTAATTCACCCCTCCACTTT
TRBD2	TRBV9	-	TRBJ2-7	CASSPGGEYEQYF	TGTGCCAGCAGCCCGGGGGGGGAATACGAGCAGTACTTC
-	TRBV7-2	-	TRBJ2-5	CASSLLPGTLTETQYF	TGTGCCAGCAGCTTGCTTCCGGGCACCCTGACCGAGACCCAGTACTTC
TRBD2	TRBV30	-	TRBJ2-2	CAWATSGGELFF	TGTGCCTGGGCAACTAGCGGGGGGGAGCTGTTTTTT
TRBD2	TRBV4-3	-	TRBJ2-3	CASSQDLRTSGGAISDTQYF	TGCGCCAGCAGCCAAGATCTGAGGACTAGCGGGGGGGCTATCTCAGATACGCAGTATTTT
-	TRBV7-8	-	TRBJ1-4	CASSSVSPGLSEKLFF	TGTGCCAGCAGCTCAGTAAGCCCGGGGTTAAGCGAAAAACTGTTTTTT
-	TRBV4-1	-	TRBJ1-2	CASSQDPAFEGVGYTF	TGCGCCAGCAGCCAAGACCCCGCCTTTGAAGGGGTTGGCTACACCTTC
-	TRBV4-1	-	TRBJ1-2	CASSQQTAGVGYGYTF	TGCGCCAGCAGCCAACAGACCGCAGGGGTGGGCTATGGCTACACCTTC
-	TRBV13	once	TRBJ2-1	CASSLGVSGGDEQFF	TGTGCCAGCAGCTTAGGCGTGTCGGGGGGCGATGAGCAGTTCTTC
-	TRBV9	few	TRBJ1-5	CASSPQAYERGPQHF	TGTGCCAGCAGCCCTCAAGCCTACGAAAGGGGGCCCCAGCATTTT
-	TRBV2	-	TRBJ1-4	CASTKADNEKLFF	TGTGCCAGCACTAAGGCGGACAATGAAAAACTGTTTTTT
-	TRBV4-2	-	TRBJ2-7	CASSHPETPYEQYF	TGTGCCAGCAGCCACCCCGAGACCCCCTACGAGCAGTACTTC
-	TRBV30	-	TRBJ1-5	CAWSTGGPQHF	TGTGCCTGGAGTACTGGGGGGCCCCAGCATTTT
-	TRBV2	-	TRBJ1-1	CASKTGLNTEAFF	TGTGCCAGCAAGACGGGCCTGAACACTGAAGCTTTCTTT
-	TRBV7-9	-	TRBJ2-3	CASSSPTGQTDTQYF	TGTGCCAGCAGCTCACCGACGGGGCAAACAGATACGCAGTATTTT
-	TRBV11-2	-	TRBJ2-7	CASSLERWSPPYEQYF	TGTGCCAGCAGCTTAGAGAGGTGGAGTCCCCCCTACGAGCAGTACTTC